These 18 T cell receptor beta chains share one sample of origin, sequenced in a study of beta chain features in type 1 diabetes. The isolated RNA, all of it, was reverse transcribed, so expressed TCRB transcripts were what got sequenced. TCRdb's copy holds only in-frame clones and misses some; the assay was immunoSEQ multiplex PCR. This sample carries roughly 500,000 clones, over 10% of them seen once, and the ten largest clones take 0.046%. Material for sequencing was naive CD4+ T cells from blood. These receptor sequences come from a woman aged 18-35 years in good health.

This clone appeared a few times. The chain carries TRBV14 and TRBJ1-1; a weak D match, TRBD1 (6 bases). Germline V lookup: CDR1 SGHDN, CDR2 FVKESK. The CDR3 extends over 13 amino acids. V was clipped by 5 bases and J by 1 base, with 8 bases between them. As DNA, the CDR3 is TGTGCCAGCAGCGGACAGCCGAACACTGAAGCTTTCTTT. Translation: CASSGQPNTEAFF.

The chain has TRBV14 and TRBJ2-2; unclear D gene. CDR1 and CDR2 (germline): SGHDN, FVKESK. The CDR3 consists of 15 residues. Trimming took off 4 bases at V and 0 bases at J, with 9 bases between the two ends. CDR3 region: CASSRLGTNTGELFF. CDR3 coding DNA: TGTGCCAGCAGCCGGCTGGGGACGAACACCGGGGAGCTGTTTTTT.

The CDR3 region is CASSQSDGNTEAFF. DNA of the CDR3: TGTGCCAGCAGCCAATCCGACGGGAACACTGAAGCTTTCTTT. V and J are TRBV4-2 and TRBJ1-1; no reliable D call. This CDR3 is built from 14 residues. V lost 2 bases and J lost 1, with 8 bases in between. CDR1 is LGHNA, CDR2 YNFKEQ, per germline.

There are a few counts of this clone. CDR3 DNA: TGTGCCAGCAGCTTAGATGGTACAGGACAGTCTAACTACGAGCAGTACTTC. Its protein is CASSLDGTGQSNYEQYF. The J gene is TRBJ2-7, the V gene TRBV7-8; tentative D call: TRBD1 (6 bases). The germline gives CDR1 SGHVS, CDR2 FQNEAQ. Trimming shortened V by 1 base and J by 3 bases, and 19 bases separated the two germline ends. CDR3 size: 17 residues.

This clone was counted only a few times. The gene calls are TRBV6-6 and TRBJ1-1; a weak D match, TRBD1 (5 bases). From germline, CDR1 is MNHNY and CDR2 SVGAGI (reference sequence). The CDR3 spans 16 residues. Trimming stripped 5 bases from V and 3 bases from J, with 19 bases between. CDR3 protein: CASSHGRYEGDTEAFF. The DNA of the CDR3 is TGTGCCAGCAGTCATGGGAGATATGAAGGGGACACTGAAGCTTTCTTT.

The chain combines TRBV7-3 with TRBJ1-1; D ambiguous. Per germline, CDR1 SGHTA and CDR2 FQGTGA. Trimming left V 4 bases short and J 4 bases short, with 10 bases between. The CDR3 has 13 amino acids. The CDR3, as DNA: TGTGCCAGCAGCTCCAAGGCCGGCACTGAAGCTTTCTTT. Protein sequence: CASSSKAGTEAFF.

The chain joins TRBV4-2 to TRBJ2-5; D not certain. The length of the CDR3 is 13 residues. Germline V gene sequence: CDR1 LGHNA, CDR2 YNFKEQ. V was shortened by 7 bases and J by 1 base, with 10 bases between the two germline ends. CDR3 sequence: CASKVVGQETQYF. In nucleotides, the CDR3 is TGTGCCAGCAAGGTCGTGGGCCAAGAGACCCAGTACTTC.

This clone has a single count. The chain has TRBV12-5 and TRBJ2-7; D is uncertain. This CDR3 is built from 11 residues. Germline V gene data show CDR1 as LGHNT and CDR2 as FRNRAP. The V and J ends lost 1 base and 7 bases respectively, with 5 bases between them. The CDR3 is CASGLDGEQYF. CDR3 DNA sequence: TGTGCTAGTGGTTTGGACGGTGAGCAGTACTTC.

The chain couples TRBV9 to TRBJ1-3, with TRBD1 matching over 8 bases. CDR3 length: 15 residues. The ends lost 3 bases at V and 4 bases at J; junction bases unmatched: 6. CDR1 is SGDLS, CDR2 YYNGEE, per germline. In nucleotides, the CDR3 is TGTGCCAGCAGCGGGCAGGGGGCGCGGGGAAACACCATATATTTT. Translation gives CASSGQGARGNTIYF.

This clone showed up just a few times. The V and J genes are TRBV5-8 and TRBJ2-3; possible D gene TRBD2, 5 bases. The CDR3 has 17 residues. V lost 4 bases, J lost 5 bases, and 23 bases lay in between. Germline assignment: CDR1 SGHTS and CDR2 YDEGEE. The CDR3 coding sequence is TGTGCCAGCAGCCCACTCCCATTGGCACTAGTACTAGATACGCAGTATTTT. Translated, it gives CASSPLPLALVLDTQYF.

This clone was seen more than once but under ten times. The genes are TRBV29-1 and TRBJ1-2; no clear D. Germline V gene sequence: CDR1 SQVTM, CDR2 ANQGSEA. This CDR3 comprises 15 residues. Trimming left V 3 bases short and J 0 bases short, with 14 bases between. DNA of the CDR3: TGCAGCGTTGAGGATCTGTCTCTAGCTAACTATGGCTACACCTTC. It codes for CSVEDLSLANYGYTF.

This clone showed up just a few times. The rearrangement links TRBV6-1 to TRBJ1-6; TRBD1 is a possible D gene (6 bases). Per the germline V gene, CDR1 is MNHNS and CDR2 is SASEGT. The CDR3 sequence is 15 residues long. V lost 2 bases to trimming and J lost 4 bases, with 9 bases between them. DNA of the CDR3: TGTGCCAGCAGTGAACTACAGGGTTATAATTCACCCCTCCACTTT. Encoded protein: CASSELQGYNSPLHF.

This chain joins TRBV2 and TRBJ2-3, with TRBD1 matching 7 bases. Germline CDR1 and CDR2: SNHLY and FYNNEI. With V trimmed by 6 bases and J by 0 bases, 3 bases remained unmatched. There are 14 residues in the CDR3. CDR3 DNA: TGTGCCAGCAGCTGGGGACAGAGCACAGATACGCAGTATTTT. Translating it yields CASSWGQSTDTQYF.

This clone was found a few times. This chain links TRBV28 with TRBJ2-1; D is possibly TRBD1 or TRBD2 (5 bases each). The germline CDR1 and CDR2 sequences are MDHEN and SYDVKM. CDR3 size: 16 residues. Trimming removed 4 bases at V and 0 bases at J, with 13 bases between. The CDR3 reads CASSSTPGPSYNEQFF. The CDR3 DNA sequence: TGTGCCAGCAGTTCTACCCCGGGACCCTCCTACAATGAGCAGTTCTTC.

This clone showed up just once. The CDR3 reads CASSQLKGQEETQYF. The CDR3 nucleotides read TGCGCCAGCAGTCAATTGAAGGGACAAGAAGAGACCCAGTACTTC. V is TRBV23-1 and J is TRBJ2-5; D perhaps matches TRBD1 (6 bases). TRBV23-1 is designated an ORF whose function remains uncertain. This CDR3 comprises 15 residues. V was cut by 1 base and J by 3 bases, with 12 bases left in between.

This clone was found a few times. This rearrangement joins TRBV5-1 to TRBJ2-1, with 7 bases that match TRBD2. Per the germline V gene, CDR1 is SGHRS and CDR2 is YFSETQ. The ends lost 7 bases at V and 0 bases at J; junction bases unmatched: 7. This CDR3 has 15 residues. CDR3 residues: CASLRGGSSYNEQFF. In DNA, the CDR3 is TGCGCCAGCCTCCGGGGCGGGAGCTCCTACAATGAGCAGTTCTTC. The full variable domain, rest sourced from reference TRBV5-1 and TRBJ2-1, is KAGVTQTPRYLIKTRGQQVTLSCSPISGHRSVSWYQQTPGQGLQFLFEYFSETQRNKGNFPGRFSGRQFSNSRSEMNVSTLELGDSALYLCASLRGGSSYNEQFFGPGTRLTVL.

This chain connects TRBV9 to TRBJ2-3; D not resolved. Deletions cut 2 bases from V and 4 bases from J, with 8 bases between. This CDR3 is built from 13 residues. Germline V gene data show CDR1 as SGDLS and CDR2 as YYNGEE. For the CDR3, the DNA is TGTGCCAGCAGCGTCGGACCCCCAGATACGCAGTATTTT. The encoded protein is CASSVGPPDTQYF.

J is TRBJ1-4 and V is TRBV10-3; D possibly corresponds to TRBD1 (5 bases). The ends were cut back, 10 bases at V and 6 bases at J, with 12 bases in the middle. The CDR3 is made up of 12 amino acids. The germline gives CDR1 ENHRY, CDR2 SYGVKD. Here the CDR3 reads CATAEQDEKLFF. DNA for the CDR3: TGTGCCACCGCGGAACAGGATGAAAAACTGTTTTTT.